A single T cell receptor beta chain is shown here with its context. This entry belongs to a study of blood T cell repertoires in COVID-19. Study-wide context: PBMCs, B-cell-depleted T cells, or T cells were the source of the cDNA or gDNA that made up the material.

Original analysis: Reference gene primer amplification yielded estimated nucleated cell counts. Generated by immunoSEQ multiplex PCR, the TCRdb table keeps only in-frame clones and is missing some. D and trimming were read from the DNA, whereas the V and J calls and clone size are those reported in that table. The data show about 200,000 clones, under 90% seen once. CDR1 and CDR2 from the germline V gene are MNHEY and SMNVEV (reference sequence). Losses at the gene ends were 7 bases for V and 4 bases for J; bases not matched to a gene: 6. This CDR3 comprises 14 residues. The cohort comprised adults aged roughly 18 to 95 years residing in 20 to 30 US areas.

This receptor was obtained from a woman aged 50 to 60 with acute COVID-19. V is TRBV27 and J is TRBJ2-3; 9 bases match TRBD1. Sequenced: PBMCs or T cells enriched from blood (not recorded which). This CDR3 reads CASTMGQGPDTQYF. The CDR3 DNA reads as TGTGCCAGCACCATGGGACAGGGCCCAGATACGCAGTATTTT.